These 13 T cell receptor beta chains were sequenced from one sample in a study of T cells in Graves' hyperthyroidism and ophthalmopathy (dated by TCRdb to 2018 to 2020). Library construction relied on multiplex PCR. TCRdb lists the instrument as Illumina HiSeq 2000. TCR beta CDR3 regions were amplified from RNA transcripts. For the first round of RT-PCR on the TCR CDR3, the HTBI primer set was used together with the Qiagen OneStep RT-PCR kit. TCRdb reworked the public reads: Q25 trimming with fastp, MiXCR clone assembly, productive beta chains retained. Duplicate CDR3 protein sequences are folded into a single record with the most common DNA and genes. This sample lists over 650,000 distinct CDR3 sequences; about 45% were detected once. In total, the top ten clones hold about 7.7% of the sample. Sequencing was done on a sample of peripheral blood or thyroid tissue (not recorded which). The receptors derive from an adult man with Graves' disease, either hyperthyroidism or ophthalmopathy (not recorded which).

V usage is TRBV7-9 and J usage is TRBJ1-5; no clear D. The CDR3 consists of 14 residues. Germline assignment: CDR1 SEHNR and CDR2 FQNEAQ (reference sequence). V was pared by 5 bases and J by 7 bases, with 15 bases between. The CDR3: CASSQEAGWQPQHF. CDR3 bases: TGTGCCAGCAGCCAAGAGGCGGGTTGGCAGCCCCAGCATTTT.

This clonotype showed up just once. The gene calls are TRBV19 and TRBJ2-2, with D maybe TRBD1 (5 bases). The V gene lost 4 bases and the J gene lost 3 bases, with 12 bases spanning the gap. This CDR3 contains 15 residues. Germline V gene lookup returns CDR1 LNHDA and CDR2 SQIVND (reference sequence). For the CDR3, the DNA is TGTGCCAGTAGTAGCAGGGAAGTCGACACCGGGGAGCTGTTTTTT. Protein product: CASSSREVDTGELFF.

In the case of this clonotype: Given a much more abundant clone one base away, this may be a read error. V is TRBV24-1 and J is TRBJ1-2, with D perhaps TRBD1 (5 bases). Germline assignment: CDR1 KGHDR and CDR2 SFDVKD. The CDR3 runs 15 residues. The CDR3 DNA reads TGTTCCACCAGTGATTTCAGGGATCATGCAGCTGGCTACACCTTC. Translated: CSTSDFRDHAAGYTF.

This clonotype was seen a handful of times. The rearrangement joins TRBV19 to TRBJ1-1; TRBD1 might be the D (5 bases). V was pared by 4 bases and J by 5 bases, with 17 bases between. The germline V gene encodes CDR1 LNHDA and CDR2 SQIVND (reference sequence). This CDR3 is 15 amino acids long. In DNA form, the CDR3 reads TGTGCCAGTAGTAATCAGGGATCCCGAGGTACTGAAGCTTTCTTT. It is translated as CASSNQGSRGTEAFF. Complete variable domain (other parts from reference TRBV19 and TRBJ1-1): DGGITQSPKYLFRKEGQNVTLSCEQNLNHDAMYWYRQDPGQGLRLIYYSQIVNDFQKGDIAEGYSVSREKKESFPLTVTSAQKNPTAFYLCASSNQGSRGTEAFFGQGTRLTVV.

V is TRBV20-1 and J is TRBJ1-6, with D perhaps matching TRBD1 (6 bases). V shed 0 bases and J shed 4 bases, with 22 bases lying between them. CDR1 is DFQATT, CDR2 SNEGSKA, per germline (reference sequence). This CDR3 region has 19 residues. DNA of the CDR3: TGCAGTGCTAGAGATCGTCAAGGCCAAGGGGGATATTATAATTCACCCCTCCACTTT. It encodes CSARDRQGQGGYYNSPLHF.

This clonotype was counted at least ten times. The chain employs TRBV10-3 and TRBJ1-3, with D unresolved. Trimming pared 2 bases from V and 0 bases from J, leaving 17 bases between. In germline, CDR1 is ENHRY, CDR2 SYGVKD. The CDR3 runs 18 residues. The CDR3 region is CAISEVPAASSSGNTIYF. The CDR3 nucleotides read TGTGCCATCAGTGAGGTCCCTGCGGCGTCCAGCTCTGGAAACACCATATATTTT.

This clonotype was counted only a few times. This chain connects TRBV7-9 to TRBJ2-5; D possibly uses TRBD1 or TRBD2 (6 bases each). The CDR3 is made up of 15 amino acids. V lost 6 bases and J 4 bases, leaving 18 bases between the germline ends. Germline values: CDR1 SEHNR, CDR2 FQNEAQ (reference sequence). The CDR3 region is CASSSSTGARETQYF. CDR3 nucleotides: TGTGCCAGCAGTTCCTCAACGGGGGCCCGAGAGACCCAGTACTTC.

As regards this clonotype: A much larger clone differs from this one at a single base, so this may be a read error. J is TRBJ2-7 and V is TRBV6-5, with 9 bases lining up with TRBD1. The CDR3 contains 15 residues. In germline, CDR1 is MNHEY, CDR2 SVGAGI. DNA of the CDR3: TGTCCCAGCAGTTACTCGATGGGACAGGGACTCGAGCAGTACTTC. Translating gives CPSSYSMGQGLEQYF.

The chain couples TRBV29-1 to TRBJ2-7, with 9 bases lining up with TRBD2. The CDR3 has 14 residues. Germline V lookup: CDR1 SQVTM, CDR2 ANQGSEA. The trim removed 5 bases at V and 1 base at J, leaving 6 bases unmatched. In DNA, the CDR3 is TGCAGCGTTTCGACTAGCGGAAGGTCCTACGAGCAGTACTTC. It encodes CSVSTSGRSYEQYF.

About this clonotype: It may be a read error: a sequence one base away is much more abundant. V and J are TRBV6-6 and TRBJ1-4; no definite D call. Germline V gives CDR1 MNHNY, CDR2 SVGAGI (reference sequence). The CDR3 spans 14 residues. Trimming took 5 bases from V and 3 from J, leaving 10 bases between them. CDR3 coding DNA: TGTGCCAGCAGTGAGACGGCGGCTAATGAAAAACTGTTTTTT. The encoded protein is CASSETAANEKLFF.

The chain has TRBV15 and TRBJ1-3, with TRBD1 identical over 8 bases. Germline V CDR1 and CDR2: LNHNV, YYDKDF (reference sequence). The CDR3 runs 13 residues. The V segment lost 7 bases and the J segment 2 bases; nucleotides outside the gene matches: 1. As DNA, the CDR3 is TGTGCCACCAAGGACAGGGCTGGAAACACCATATATTTT. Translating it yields CATKDRAGNTIYF.

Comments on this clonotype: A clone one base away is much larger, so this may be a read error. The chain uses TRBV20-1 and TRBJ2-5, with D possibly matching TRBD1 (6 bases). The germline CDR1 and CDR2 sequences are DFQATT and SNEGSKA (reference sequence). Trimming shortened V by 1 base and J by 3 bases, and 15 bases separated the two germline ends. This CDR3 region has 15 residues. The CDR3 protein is CSARAVGRGKETQYF. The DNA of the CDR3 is TGCAGTGCTAGAGCCGTCGGCAGGGGCAAAGAGACCCAGTACTTC.

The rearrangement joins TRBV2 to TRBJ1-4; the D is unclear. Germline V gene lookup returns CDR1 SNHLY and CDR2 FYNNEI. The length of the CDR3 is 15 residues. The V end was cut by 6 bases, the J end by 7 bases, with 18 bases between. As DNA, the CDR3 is TGTGCCAGCAGCCAAGAACGGGGTACGGGTGAAAAACTGTTTTTT. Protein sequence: CASSQERGTGEKLFF.